The 18 T cell receptor beta chains given below trace back to one sample, sequenced in a study of blood T cells in healthy people across ages. Using a J-beta primer mix together with a sample-barcoded 5' primer, a second PCR was run for roughly 6 to 12 cycles. TCRdb passed the 5' RACE reads through MiXCR, listing each CDR3 protein once. The table has 910,000 or so distinct CDR3 sequences, roughly 50% seen once. Sequencing was carried out using blood. Every receptor here comes from a woman in her sixties in good health.

The chain uses TRBV20-1 and TRBJ2-3; D not certain. This CDR3 comprises 15 residues. Per the germline V gene, CDR1 is DFQATT and CDR2 is SNEGSKA (reference sequence). Between the trimmed V and J ends, which lost 6 bases and 0 bases, there was a span of 16 bases. This chain's CDR3 is CSAPPGGRSTDTQYF. As DNA, the CDR3 is TGCAGTGCCCCTCCGGGTGGAAGGAGCACAGATACGCAGTATTTT.

This chain links TRBV6-2 or TRBV6-3 with TRBJ1-4; 9 nucleotides match TRBD1. The length of the CDR3 is 18 residues. The V gene's germline CDR1 is MNHEY and CDR2 SVGEGT. V was pared by 6 bases and J by 0 bases, with 11 bases of the junction left unmatched. CDR3 loop: CASRGRDREASTNEKLFF. The CDR3 DNA sequence: TGTGCCAGCAGAGGACGGGACAGGGAGGCATCAACTAATGAAAAACTGTTTTTT.

The chain links TRBV7-2 to TRBJ2-1; TRBD2 agrees at 8 bases. CDR1 and CDR2 from the germline V gene are SGHTA and FQGNSA. There are 14 residues in the CDR3. The V segment lost 3 bases and the J segment 6 bases; nucleotides outside the gene matches: 4. The CDR3 DNA follows: TGTGCCAGCAGCTTCTGGCGGGAGGTCAATGAGCAGTTCTTC. Protein product: CASSFWREVNEQFF.

This clonotype was found many times. The gene calls are TRBV10-3 and TRBJ2-3; tentatively, D is TRBD1 or TRBD2 (6 bases each). Per the germline V gene, CDR1 is ENHRY and CDR2 is SYGVKD. This CDR3 is 16 amino acids long. Trimming took off 2 bases at V and 4 bases at J, with 16 bases between the two ends. In DNA, the CDR3 is TGTGCCATCAGTGAGGCGGGGACACCGGCAGCAGATACGCAGTATTTT. Amino acids: CAISEAGTPAADTQYF.

This clonotype has a handful of counts. This chain links TRBV6-2 or TRBV6-3 with TRBJ2-1; 9 positions match TRBD1. The junction had 6 bases not matched to a gene; V was cut back by 5 bases and J by 4 bases. CDR1 and CDR2 from the germline V gene are MNHEY and SVGEGT. There are 15 residues in the CDR3. The CDR3 nucleotides read TGTGCCAGCAGTCCTGGGACAGGGAAGTACAATGAGCAGTTCTTC. Encoded protein: CASSPGTGKYNEQFF.

The chain is built from TRBV20-1 and TRBJ2-7; D perhaps matches TRBD1 (6 bases). Germline values: CDR1 DFQATT, CDR2 SNEGSKA (reference sequence). The germline V and J ends were trimmed by 5 bases and 0 bases, with 20 bases remaining between them. This CDR3 is built from 16 residues. This CDR3 reads CSASHYRVGISYEQYF. The CDR3 nucleotides read TGCAGTGCTTCCCATTACAGGGTTGGTATCTCCTACGAGCAGTACTTC.

This clonotype has a single count. V usage is TRBV6-1 and J usage is TRBJ1-2; D unresolved. From germline, CDR1 is MNHNS and CDR2 SASEGT. V was cut by 1 base and J by 4 bases, with 7 bases left in between. There are 13 residues in the CDR3. CDR3 in amino acids: CASSEESLYGYTF. CDR3 nucleotide sequence: TGTGCCAGCAGTGAAGAGAGCCTCTATGGCTACACCTTC.

There are a few counts of this clonotype. CDR3 nucleotide sequence: TGTGCCAGCAGCTTCAACAGAGAGACCCAGTACTTC. It is translated as CASSFNRETQYF. The rearrangement joins TRBV7-8 to TRBJ2-5; D uncertain. V gave up 3 bases and J gave up 4 bases, with 6 bases separating them. CDR3 length: 12 residues. Germline V gene data show CDR1 as SGHVS and CDR2 as FQNEAQ.

This chain links TRBV20-1 with TRBJ2-7, with 8 positions matching TRBD1. The germline V gene has CDR1 DFQATT and CDR2 SNEGSKA (reference sequence). The CDR3 contains 12 residues. CDR3 nucleotides: TGCAGGATGGGCAGGGGGCACTACGAGCAGTACTTC. It yields the protein CRMGRGHYEQYF.

V usage is TRBV7-2 and J usage is TRBJ2-3; either TRBD1 or TRBD2 may fit D (5 bases each). The CDR3 has 13 residues. The ends were cut back, 8 bases at V and 0 bases at J, with 9 bases in the middle. Per the germline V gene, CDR1 is SGHTA and CDR2 is FQGNSA. CDR3 nucleotide sequence: TGTGCCAGCGAGGGGCTCAGCACAGATACGCAGTATTTT. Its protein is CASEGLSTDTQYF. Complete variable domain (other parts from reference TRBV7-2 and TRBJ2-3): GAGVSQSPSNKVTEKGKDVELRCDPISGHTALYWYRQSLGQGLEFLIYFQGNSAPDKSGLPSDRFSAERTGGSVSTLTIQRTQQEDSAVYLCASEGLSTDTQYFGPGTRLTVL.

This chain uses TRBV29-1 with TRBJ2-3, with D uncertain. Germline-derived CDR1 and CDR2 are SQVTM and ANQGSEA. V shed 8 bases and J shed 1 base, with 10 bases lying between them. The CDR3 totals 12 residues. The CDR3 here is CSHTGGTDTQYF. The CDR3 DNA reads TGCAGCCATACGGGCGGCACAGATACGCAGTATTTT.

This chain connects TRBV10-3 to TRBJ2-4; 10 positions agree with TRBD2. The CDR3 runs 16 residues. From germline, CDR1 is ENHRY and CDR2 SYGVKD. V gave up 3 bases and J gave up 8 bases; unmatched junction bases: 10. CDR3 loop: CAISDPGLARVDIQYF. CDR3 coding DNA: TGTGCCATCAGTGATCCGGGACTAGCGAGGGTAGACATTCAGTACTTC.

V usage is TRBV6-5 and J usage is TRBJ2-3; 8 bases fit TRBD1. The V and J ends lost 2 bases and 11 bases, in that order; junction bases with no gene match: 6. The length of the CDR3 is 13 residues. Germline lookup yields CDR1 MNHEY and CDR2 SVGAGI. The CDR3 DNA reads as TGTGCCAGCAGTTACGCGGGACAGGACGGGCAGTATTTT. It translates to CASSYAGQDGQYF.

This clonotype was observed a few times. The rearrangement joins TRBV24-1 to TRBJ2-5; D remains ambiguous. CDR3 size: 16 residues. V was shortened by 7 bases and J by 5 bases, with 22 bases between the two germline ends. The germline gives CDR1 KGHDR, CDR2 SFDVKD. The CDR3 DNA reads TGTGCCACCAGCCACCCTCACAGTTCGCAGACGGAGACCCAGTACTTC. This translates into CATSHPHSSQTETQYF.

The V gene is TRBV4-2, the J gene TRBJ1-5; 7 bases are a match to TRBD1. The V gene's germline CDR1 is LGHNA and CDR2 YNFKEQ. J lost 0 bases, V lost 3 bases, and 5 bases had no gene match. This CDR3 has 16 residues. Here the CDR3 reads CASSQDRQGSNQPQHF. In DNA, the CDR3 is TGTGCCAGCAGCCAGGACCGACAGGGTAGCAATCAGCCCCAGCATTTT.

V and J are TRBV20-1 and TRBJ2-7; no clear D. Trimming removed 3 bases from V and 0 bases from J, with 9 bases in between. The germline V gene encodes CDR1 DFQATT and CDR2 SNEGSKA (reference sequence). The CDR3 extends over 13 amino acids. CDR3 loop: CSARGENSYEQYF. The CDR3 DNA reads TGCAGTGCTAGGGGCGAGAACTCCTACGAGCAGTACTTC.

The chain recombines TRBV7-9 with TRBJ1-4; no reliable D call. Trimming shortened V by 5 bases and J by 5 bases, and 12 bases separated the two germline ends. This CDR3 comprises 14 residues. CDR1 and CDR2 from the germline V gene are SEHNR and FQNEAQ (reference sequence). In DNA, the CDR3 is TGTGCCAGCAGCATAAGCTTCAAGAATGAAAAACTGTTTTTT. Translated, it gives CASSISFKNEKLFF.

CDR3: CASSFTAAYEQYF. DNA for the CDR3: TGTGCCAGCAGCTTTACTGCGGCCTACGAGCAGTACTTC. The genes are TRBV7-9 and TRBJ2-5; D not certain. The end of the DNA is better explained by TRBJ2-7, so the J call may be wrong. Looked up from germline, CDR1 is SEHNR and CDR2 is FQNEAQ (reference sequence). The CDR3 extends over 13 amino acids.